This T cell receptor beta chain is from a study of Ad26.COV2.S vaccination and SARS-CoV-2 variants. Study in general: The COV1001 Ad26.COV2.S trial arm included the donor. Dosing was one shot or two shots 56 days apart.

Study-wide results and caveats: Similar non-spike TCR breadth was observed in recipients of vaccine and of placebo. Substantial breadth was reportedly displayed by spike-specific CD8+ and CD4+ T cell responses after vaccination.

The treatment here: 19 received Ad26.COV2.S at low or high dose, single or two shots; a few received placebo; per-sample allocation not given. Sampling took place 63 days after the first vaccine or placebo injection. Sequencing used immunoSEQ multiplex PCR; TCRdb keeps in-frame clones, though not all of them. Altogether about 470,000 clones are present, 90% being singletons, with the ten largest covering roughly 3.9%. There are 13 residues in the CDR3. Germline loops: CDR1 MNHEY, CDR2 SVGEGT. Trimming cost V 0 bases and J 4 bases, with 7 bases left between them. As concerns this clone: Its antigen is unknown.

This TCR came from a person aged 18-65 years who received the Ad26.COV2.S COVID-19 vaccine or a placebo. The rearrangement links TRBV6-2 or TRBV6-3 to TRBJ2-7; D possibly corresponds to TRBD1 (5 bases). Source: peripheral blood, taken in a trial of Ad26.COV2.S vaccine versus placebo. The CDR3 coding sequence is TGTGCCAGCAGTTACTCGAGACAGTACGAGCAGTACTTC. It yields the protein CASSYSRQYEQYF.